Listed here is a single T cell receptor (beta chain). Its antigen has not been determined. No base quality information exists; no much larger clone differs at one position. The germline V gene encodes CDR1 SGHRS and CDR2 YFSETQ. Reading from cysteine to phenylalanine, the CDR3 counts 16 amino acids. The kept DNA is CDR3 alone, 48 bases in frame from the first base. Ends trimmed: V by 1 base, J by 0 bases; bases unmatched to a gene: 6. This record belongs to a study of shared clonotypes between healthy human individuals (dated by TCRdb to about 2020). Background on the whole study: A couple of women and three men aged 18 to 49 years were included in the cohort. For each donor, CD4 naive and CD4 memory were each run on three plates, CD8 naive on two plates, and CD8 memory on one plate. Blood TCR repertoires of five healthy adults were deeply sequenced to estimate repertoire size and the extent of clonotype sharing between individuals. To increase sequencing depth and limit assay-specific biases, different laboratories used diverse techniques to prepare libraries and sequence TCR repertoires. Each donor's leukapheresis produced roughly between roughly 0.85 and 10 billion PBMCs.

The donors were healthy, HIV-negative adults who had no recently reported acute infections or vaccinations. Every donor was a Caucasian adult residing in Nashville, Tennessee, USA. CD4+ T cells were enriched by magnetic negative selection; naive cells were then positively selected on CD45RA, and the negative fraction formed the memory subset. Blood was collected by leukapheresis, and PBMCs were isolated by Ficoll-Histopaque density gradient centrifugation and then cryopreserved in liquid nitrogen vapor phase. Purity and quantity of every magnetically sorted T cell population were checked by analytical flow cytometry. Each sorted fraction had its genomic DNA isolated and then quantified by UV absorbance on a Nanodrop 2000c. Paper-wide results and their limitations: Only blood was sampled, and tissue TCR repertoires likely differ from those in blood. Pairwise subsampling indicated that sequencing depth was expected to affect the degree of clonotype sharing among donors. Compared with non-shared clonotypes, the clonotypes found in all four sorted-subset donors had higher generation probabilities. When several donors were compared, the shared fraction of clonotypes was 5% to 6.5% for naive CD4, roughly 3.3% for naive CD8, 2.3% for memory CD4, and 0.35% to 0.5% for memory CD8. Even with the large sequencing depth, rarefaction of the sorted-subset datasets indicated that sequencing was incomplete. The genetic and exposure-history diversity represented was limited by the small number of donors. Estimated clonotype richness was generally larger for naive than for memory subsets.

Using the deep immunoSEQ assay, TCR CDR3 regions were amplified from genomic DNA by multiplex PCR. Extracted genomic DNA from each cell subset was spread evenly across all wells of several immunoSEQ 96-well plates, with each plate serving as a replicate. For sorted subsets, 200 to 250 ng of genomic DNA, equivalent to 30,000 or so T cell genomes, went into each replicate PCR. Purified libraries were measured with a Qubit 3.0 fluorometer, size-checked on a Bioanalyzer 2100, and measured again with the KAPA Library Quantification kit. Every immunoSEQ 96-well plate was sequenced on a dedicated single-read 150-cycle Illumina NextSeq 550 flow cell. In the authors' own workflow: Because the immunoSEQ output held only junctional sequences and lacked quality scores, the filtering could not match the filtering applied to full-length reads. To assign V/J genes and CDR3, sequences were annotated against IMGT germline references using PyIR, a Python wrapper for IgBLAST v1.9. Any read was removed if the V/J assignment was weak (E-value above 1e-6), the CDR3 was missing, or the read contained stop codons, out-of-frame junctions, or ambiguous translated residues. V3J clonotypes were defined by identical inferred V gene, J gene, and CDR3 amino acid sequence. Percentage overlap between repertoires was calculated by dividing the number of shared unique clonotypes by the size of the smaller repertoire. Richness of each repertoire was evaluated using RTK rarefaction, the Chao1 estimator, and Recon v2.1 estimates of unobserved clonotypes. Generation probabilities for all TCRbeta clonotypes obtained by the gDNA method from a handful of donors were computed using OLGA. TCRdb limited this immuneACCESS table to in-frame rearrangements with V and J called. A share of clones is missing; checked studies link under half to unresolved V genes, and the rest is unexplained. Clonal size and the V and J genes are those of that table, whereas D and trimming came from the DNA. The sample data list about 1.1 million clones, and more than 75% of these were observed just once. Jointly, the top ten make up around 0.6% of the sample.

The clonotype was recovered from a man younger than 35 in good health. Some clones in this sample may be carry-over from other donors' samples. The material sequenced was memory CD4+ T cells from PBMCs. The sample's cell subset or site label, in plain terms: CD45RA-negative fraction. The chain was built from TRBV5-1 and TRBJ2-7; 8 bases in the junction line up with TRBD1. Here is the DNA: TGCGCCAGCAGCTTGCCCAGACAGGGGAGCTCCTACGAGCAGTACTTC. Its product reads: CASSLPRQGSSYEQYF.